This T cell receptor (beta chain) was identified during a study of cytomegalovirus exposure and HLA in healthy donors. V lost 2 bases, J lost 4 bases, and 12 bases lay in between. This CDR3 spans 13 amino acids. CDR1 and CDR2 (germline): GTSNPN, SVGIG (reference sequence). The primer mix had 60 Vbeta and 13 Jbeta primers. Clones were sequenced by immunoSEQ multiplex PCR, and TCRdb holds only the in-frame ones, with some missing. The sample contains approximately 210,000 clones, 82% of which appear only once. What was sequenced was PBMCs. The source is a man between 40 and 49 years old in good health and CMV-seropositive. The V and J genes are TRBV30 and TRBJ2-7; maybe TRBD2 (6 bases). The DNA for the CDR3 is TGTGCCTGGAGTCCCGGGACTTCGTACGAGCAGTACTTC. Its translation is CAWSPGTSYEQYF. The whole variable domain, remainder taken from reference TRBV30 and TRBJ2-7, is SQTIHQWPATLVQPVGSPLSLECTVEGTSNPNLYWYRQAAGRGLQLLFYSVGIGQISSEVPQNLSASRPQDRQFILSSKKLLLSDSGFYLCAWSPGTSYEQYFGPGTRLTVT.